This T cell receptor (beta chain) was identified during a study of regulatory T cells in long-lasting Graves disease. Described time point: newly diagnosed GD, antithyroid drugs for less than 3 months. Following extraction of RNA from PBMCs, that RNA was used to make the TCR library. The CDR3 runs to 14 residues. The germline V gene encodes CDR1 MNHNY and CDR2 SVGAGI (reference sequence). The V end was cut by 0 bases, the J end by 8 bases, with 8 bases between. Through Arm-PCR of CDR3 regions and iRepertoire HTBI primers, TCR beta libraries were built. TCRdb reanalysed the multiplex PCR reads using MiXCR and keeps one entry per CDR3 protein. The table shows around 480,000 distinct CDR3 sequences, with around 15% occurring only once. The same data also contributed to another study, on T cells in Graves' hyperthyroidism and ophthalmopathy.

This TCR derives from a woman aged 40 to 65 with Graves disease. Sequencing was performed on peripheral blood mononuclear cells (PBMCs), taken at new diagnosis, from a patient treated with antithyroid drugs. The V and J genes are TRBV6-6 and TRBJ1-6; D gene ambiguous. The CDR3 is CASSYSIGDSPLHF. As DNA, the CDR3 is TGTGCCAGCAGTTACTCGATCGGAGATTCACCCCTCCACTTT.